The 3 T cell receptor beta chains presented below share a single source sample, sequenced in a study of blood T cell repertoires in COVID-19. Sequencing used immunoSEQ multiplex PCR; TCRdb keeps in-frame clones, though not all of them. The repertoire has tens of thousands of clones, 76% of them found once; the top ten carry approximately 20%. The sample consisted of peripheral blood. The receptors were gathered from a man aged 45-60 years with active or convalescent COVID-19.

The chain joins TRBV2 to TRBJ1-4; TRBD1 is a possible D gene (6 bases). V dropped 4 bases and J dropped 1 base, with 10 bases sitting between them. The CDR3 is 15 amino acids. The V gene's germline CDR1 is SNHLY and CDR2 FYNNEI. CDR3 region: CASSVLQGTNEKLFF. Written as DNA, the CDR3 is TGTGCCAGCAGTGTTTTACAGGGAACTAATGAAAAACTGTTTTTT.

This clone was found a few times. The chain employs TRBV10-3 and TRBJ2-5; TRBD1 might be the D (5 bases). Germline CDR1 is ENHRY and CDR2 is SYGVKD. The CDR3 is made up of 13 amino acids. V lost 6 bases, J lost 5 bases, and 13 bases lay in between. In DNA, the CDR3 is TGTGCCATCAGCGAGCCAGGGCAGGAGACCCAGTACTTC. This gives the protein CAISEPGQETQYF.

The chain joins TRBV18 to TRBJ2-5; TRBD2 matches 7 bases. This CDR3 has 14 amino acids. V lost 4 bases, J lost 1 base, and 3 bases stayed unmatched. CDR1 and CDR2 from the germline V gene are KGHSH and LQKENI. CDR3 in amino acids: CASSLSGTQETQYF. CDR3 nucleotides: TGTGCCAGCTCACTCAGCGGGACCCAAGAGACCCAGTACTTC. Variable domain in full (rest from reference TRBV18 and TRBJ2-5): NAGVMQNPRHLVRRRGQEARLRCSPMKGHSHVYWYRQLPEEGLKFMVYLQKENIIDESGMPKERFSAEFPKEGPSILRIQQVVRGDSAAYFCASSLSGTQETQYFGPGTRLLVL.